These 3 T cell receptor beta chains were sequenced from one sample in a study of shared clonotypes between healthy human individuals. Generated by immunoSEQ multiplex PCR, the TCRdb table keeps only in-frame clones and is missing some. The table has 850,000 to 1,200,000 clones, 65% to 75% seen once. Input material: memory CD4+ T cells sorted from blood. Described subset: CD45RA-negative fraction. The source is a man in his late teens or twenties in good health.

A few counts support this clone. J is TRBJ1-3 and V is TRBV9, with 10 bases identical to TRBD1. CDR3 size: 18 residues. CDR1 is SGDLS, CDR2 YYNGEE, per germline. The V and J ends lost 3 bases and 0 bases, in that order; junction bases with no gene match: 9. This CDR3 is CASSERQGAESSGNTIYF. DNA for the CDR3: TGTGCCAGCAGCGAGCGACAGGGGGCGGAAAGCTCTGGAAACACCATATATTTT.

The J gene is TRBJ2-1, the V gene TRBV7-2; maybe TRBD2 (6 bases). V lost 1 base and J 7 bases, leaving 11 bases between the germline ends. This CDR3 spans 14 amino acids. Germline lookup yields CDR1 SGHTA and CDR2 FQGNSA. The CDR3 sequence is CASSLGREKNEQFF. In DNA, the CDR3 is TGTGCCAGCAGCTTAGGACGGGAGAAAAATGAGCAGTTCTTC.

Remarks on this clone: A single base separates this from a much larger clone, so it may be a read error. V and J are TRBV6-5 and TRBJ2-7, with 8 positions matching TRBD1. Trimming took 6 bases from V and 2 from J; bases not matched to a gene: 3. CDR1 and CDR2 from the germline V gene are MNHEY and SVGAGI. The CDR3 loop spans 13 amino acids. CDR3 in DNA: TGTGCCAGCAGACAGGGACAGGCCTACGAGCAGTACTTC. Protein product: CASRQGQAYEQYF.